These T cell receptor beta chains were read from a single sample in a study of identical twins. TCRdb ran MiXCR on the 5' RACE reads and lists one entry per CDR3 protein. The sample contains some 560,000 distinct CDR3 sequences, over 8.5% of which appear only once. These same data were also listed under a study on yellow fever vaccine responses in identical twins.

The sequenced material came from PBMCs. The receptors come from a woman aged 18-30 years in good health. CDR3s include the opening cysteine and the closing phenylalanine or tryptophan. A D gene is named only where the DNA matches it firmly. Only some rows state a clone size, as once, few, many or a class for expanded clones.

D	V	size	length	J	CDR3	DNA
-	TRBV9	-	18	TRBJ2-1	CASSERSGIEVPYNEQFF	TGTGCCAGCAGCGAGCGTAGCGGAATCGAGGTCCCCTACAATGAGCAGTTCTTC
-	TRBV4-3	many	13	TRBJ2-3	CASSQEGRDTQYF	TGCGCCAGCAGCCAGGAAGGGAGGGATACGCAGTATTTT
-	TRBV5-1	many	14	TRBJ2-1	CASSPGLIRNEQFF	TGCGCCAGCAGCCCAGGACTCATCCGGAATGAGCAGTTCTTC
-	TRBV2	few	14	TRBJ2-7	CASSEARLTYEQYF	TGTGCCAGCAGTGAAGCGCGACTAACCTACGAGCAGTACTTC
TRBD2	TRBV4-3	-	16	TRBJ2-7	CAGSQDFRGETYEQYF	TGCGCCGGCAGCCAAGATTTTCGGGGGGAGACCTACGAGCAGTACTTC
TRBD2	TRBV6-5	few	11	TRBJ2-1	CASGLAGVSFF	TGTGCCAGCGGACTAGCGGGAGTATCGTTCTTC
-	TRBV3-1	many	11	TRBJ2-7	CASSQAGEQYF	TGTGCCAGCAGCCAAGCTGGGGAGCAGTACTTC
TRBD2	TRBV11-2	-	19	TRBJ2-1	CASSLDFLAGDLSYNEQFF	TGTGCCAGCAGCTTAGATTTTCTAGCGGGAGATCTCAGCTACAATGAGCAGTTCTTC
-	TRBV14	few	14	TRBJ1-2	CASSQEIWESGYTF	TGTGCCAGCAGCCAAGAAATTTGGGAGAGTGGCTACACCTTC
TRBD1	TRBV10-3	-	16	TRBJ1-1	CAISANEGQGNTEAFF	TGTGCCATCAGTGCGAACGAGGGACAGGGCAACACTGAAGCTTTCTTT
-	TRBV2	-	14	TRBJ1-5	CASSEVRTNQPPHF	TGTGCCAGCAGTGAGGTCAGGACAAATCAGCCCCCGCATTTT
-	TRBV28	-	16	TRBJ2-5	CASSFPPGQQEETQYF	TGTGCCAGCAGTTTCCCCCCGGGACAACAGGAGGAGACCCAGTACTTC
-	TRBV10-3	many	14	TRBJ2-3	CAISESNFVDTQYF	TGTGCCATCAGTGAGTCCAATTTTGTAGATACGCAGTATTTT
TRBD1	TRBV7-2	many	15	TRBJ2-1	CASSLLGQGASEQFF	TGTGCCAGCAGCTTATTGGGACAGGGGGCGAGTGAGCAGTTCTTC
TRBD2	TRBV29-1	many	16	TRBJ2-2	CSVPSGGSLNTGELFF	TGCAGCGTGCCTAGCGGGGGGTCCTTGAACACCGGGGAGCTGTTTTTT
TRBD2	TRBV11-2	few	15	TRBJ2-3	CASSLGLAWTDTQYF	TGTGCCAGCAGCTTGGGACTAGCGTGGACAGATACGCAGTATTTT
-	TRBV12-3/TRBV12-4	few	15	TRBJ2-3	CASSLYAQNTDTQYF	TGTGCCAGCAGTTTATACGCACAGAACACAGATACGCAGTATTTT
TRBD1	TRBV12-3/TRBV12-4	few	16	TRBJ2-1	CASFRGTGWGNNEQFF	TGTGCCAGCTTTCGAGGGACAGGGTGGGGTAACAATGAGCAGTTCTTC
-	TRBV6-5	-	13	TRBJ2-1	CDSSYVWGEEQFF	TGTGACAGCAGTTACGTGTGGGGAGAGGAGCAGTTCTTC
-	TRBV11-2	few	13	TRBJ1-1	CASTRRLNTEAFF	TGTGCCAGCACACGCAGGTTGAACACTGAAGCTTTCTTT
TRBD1	TRBV28	few	16	TRBJ2-7	CASSTNPGQGLYEQYF	TGTGCCAGCAGTACCAACCCGGGACAGGGACTTTACGAGCAGTACTTC
-	TRBV4-1	many	15	TRBJ2-7	CASSQEGGKAYEQYF	TGCGCCAGCAGCCAAGAAGGGGGGAAAGCCTACGAGCAGTACTTC
-	TRBV5-1	-	15	TRBJ1-4	CASSNVRGGVEKLFF	TGCGCCAGCAGCAACGTGCGCGGGGGAGTTGAAAAACTGTTTTTT
-	TRBV20-1	many	12	TRBJ2-7	CSAPDSAYEQYF	TGCAGTGCTCCGGACTCGGCCTACGAGCAGTACTTC
-	TRBV20-1	many	14	TRBJ2-4	CSARLGTSGFIQYF	TGCAGTGCTAGACTCGGGACTTCCGGTTTCATTCAGTACTTC
-	TRBV18	few	19	TRBJ1-4	CASSPLAPGGLTTNEKLFF	TGTGCCAGCTCACCACTCGCACCGGGTGGGCTGACAACTAATGAAAAACTGTTTTTT
-	TRBV5-1	many	14	TRBJ2-1	CASRRGGTTNEQFF	TGCGCCAGCAGACGAGGGGGTACTACAAATGAGCAGTTCTTC
TRBD2	TRBV7-9	many	15	TRBJ2-1	CASSRWGGDDNEQFF	TGTGCCAGCAGCCGATGGGGGGGGGATGACAATGAGCAGTTCTTC
TRBD1	TRBV6-2/TRBV6-3	many	14	TRBJ2-3	CASSRDRDTDTQYF	TGTGCCAGCAGTCGGGACAGAGACACAGATACGCAGTATTTT
TRBD1	TRBV20-1	many	15	TRBJ1-6	CSARRTGTGDSPLHF	TGCAGTGCTAGAAGAACCGGGACAGGGGATTCACCCCTCCACTTT
TRBD2	TRBV11-2	-	19	TRBJ2-1	CASSLEGLAGGRRSNEQFF	TGTGCCAGCAGCTTAGAAGGACTAGCGGGGGGCCGGAGAAGCAATGAGCAGTTCTTC
TRBD1	TRBV20-1	many	14	TRBJ1-2	CSAANRQGDYGYTF	TGCAGTGCCGCCAACCGACAGGGTGACTATGGCTACACCTTC
-	TRBV5-1	many	16	TRBJ2-3	CASSYAGRNFADTQYF	TGCGCCAGCAGCTATGCGGGACGGAACTTTGCAGATACGCAGTATTTT
TRBD1	TRBV20-1	many	15	TRBJ2-3	CSADDGTASTDTQYF	TGCAGTGCGGACGATGGGACAGCTAGCACAGATACGCAGTATTTT
TRBD2	TRBV6-2/TRBV6-3	few	19	TRBJ2-3	CASSYPLFWAGDSEDTQYF	TGTGCCAGCAGTTACCCTCTCTTCTGGGCGGGAGACAGCGAAGATACGCAGTATTTT
-	TRBV7-2	-	15	TRBJ2-7	CASSFRPNTGYEQYF	TGTGCCAGCAGCTTCCGGCCCAACACCGGGTACGAGCAGTACTTC
-	TRBV2	few	13	TRBJ1-5	CASGLSSNQPQHF	TGTGCCAGCGGTTTGTCTAGCAATCAGCCCCAGCATTTT
-	TRBV27	few	12	TRBJ1-2	CASSLRAYGYTF	TGTGCCAGCAGTTTACGGGCCTATGGCTACACCTTC
-	TRBV11-2	many	18	TRBJ2-1	CASSPSGGAGGAYNEQFF	TGTGCCAGCTCCCCTTCAGGGGGTGCGGGGGGAGCTTACAATGAGCAGTTCTTC
TRBD1	TRBV5-5	few	13	TRBJ1-4	CASSRGLGEKLFF	TGTGCCAGCAGCAGGGGGCTGGGAGAAAAACTGTTTTTT
TRBD2	TRBV5-1	-	18	TRBJ2-2	CASSFPASGGDVTGELFF	TGCGCCAGCAGCTTTCCGGCTAGCGGGGGCGATGTTACCGGGGAGCTGTTTTTT
-	TRBV12-3/TRBV12-4	many	15	TRBJ2-1	CASSFRPPAGDEQFF	TGTGCCAGCAGTTTTCGACCACCGGCCGGCGATGAGCAGTTCTTC
TRBD1	TRBV6-1	-	14	TRBJ2-3	CASIHRGPPDTQYF	TGTGCCAGCATTCACAGGGGACCCCCAGATACGCAGTATTTT
-	TRBV9	once	12	TRBJ2-5	CASSVGRETQYF	TGTGCCAGCAGCGTAGGACGGGAGACCCAGTACTTC
-	TRBV6-6	-	13	TRBJ1-4	CASSPQDAGKLFF	TGTGCCAGCAGTCCCCAGGACGCCGGAAAACTGTTTTTT
TRBD1	TRBV27	-	15	TRBJ2-7	CASTKVFGQGYEQYF	TGTGCCAGCACAAAGGTGTTCGGACAGGGCTACGAGCAGTACTTC
-	TRBV7-3	few	17	TRBJ2-3	CASSPTLGPQYTDTQYF	TGTGCCAGCAGCCCAACATTGGGACCGCAATACACAGATACGCAGTATTTT
TRBD1	TRBV29-1	many	12	TRBJ1-1	CSVGTGDGEAFF	TGCAGCGTTGGGACAGGGGACGGTGAAGCTTTCTTT
TRBD2	TRBV6-1	few	16	TRBJ2-7	CASSPKSAGGGNEQYF	TGTGCCAGCAGTCCTAAGTCCGCGGGAGGGGGCAACGAGCAGTACTTC
TRBD2	TRBV12-3/TRBV12-4	-	18	TRBJ2-3	CASSRGLAGARGPDTQYF	TGTGCCAGCAGTCGGGGACTAGCGGGGGCCCGCGGCCCAGATACGCAGTATTTT
-	TRBV11-2	-	14	TRBJ2-7	CASSLVVAGYEQYF	TGTGCCAGCAGCTTAGTCGTAGCTGGGTACGAGCAGTACTTC
-	TRBV29-1	few	12	TRBJ1-2	CSVVSQANGYTF	TGCAGCGTTGTTTCACAGGCGAATGGCTACACCTTC
-	TRBV29-1	-	12	TRBJ1-1	CSVSLDSTEAFF	TGCAGCGTGTCGCTGGACAGCACTGAAGCTTTCTTT